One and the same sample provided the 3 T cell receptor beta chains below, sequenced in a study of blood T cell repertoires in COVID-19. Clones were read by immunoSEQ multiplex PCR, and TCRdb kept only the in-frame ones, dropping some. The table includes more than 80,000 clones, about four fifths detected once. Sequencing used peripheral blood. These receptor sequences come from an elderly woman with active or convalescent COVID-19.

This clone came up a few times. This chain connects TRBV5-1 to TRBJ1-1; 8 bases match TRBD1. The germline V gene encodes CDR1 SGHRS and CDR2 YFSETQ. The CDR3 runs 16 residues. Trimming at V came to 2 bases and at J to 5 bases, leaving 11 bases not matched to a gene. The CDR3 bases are TGCGCCAGCAGCTTAGCCTCCGGACAGGGTATGACTGAAGCTTTCTTT. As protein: CASSLASGQGMTEAFF.

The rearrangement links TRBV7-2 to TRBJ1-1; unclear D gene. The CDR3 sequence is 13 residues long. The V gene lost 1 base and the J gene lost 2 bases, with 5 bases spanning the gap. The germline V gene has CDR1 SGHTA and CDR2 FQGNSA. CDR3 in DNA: TGTGCCAGCAGCTTAGAGAGCAACACTGAAGCTTTCTTT. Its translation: CASSLESNTEAFF.

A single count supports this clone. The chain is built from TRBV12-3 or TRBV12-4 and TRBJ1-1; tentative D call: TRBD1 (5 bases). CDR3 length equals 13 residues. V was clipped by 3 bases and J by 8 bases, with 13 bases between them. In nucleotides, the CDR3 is TGTGCCAGCAGTTTTGGGGCGATGACCGAAGCTTTCTTT. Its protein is CASSFGAMTEAFF.